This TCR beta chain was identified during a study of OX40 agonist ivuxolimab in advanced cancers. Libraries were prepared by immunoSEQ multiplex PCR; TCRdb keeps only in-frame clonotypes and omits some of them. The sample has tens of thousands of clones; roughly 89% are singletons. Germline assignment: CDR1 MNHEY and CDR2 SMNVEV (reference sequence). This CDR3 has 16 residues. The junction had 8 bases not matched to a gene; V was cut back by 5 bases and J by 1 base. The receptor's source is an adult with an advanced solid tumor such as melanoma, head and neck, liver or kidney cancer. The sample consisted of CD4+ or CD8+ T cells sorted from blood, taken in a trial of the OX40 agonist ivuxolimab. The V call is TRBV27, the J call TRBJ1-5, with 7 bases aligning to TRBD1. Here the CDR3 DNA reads TGTGCCAGCAGTACTTCACGACAGGGAAGCAATCAGCCCCAGCATTTT. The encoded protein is CASSTSRQGSNQPQHF.